This T cell receptor (beta chain) was profiled in a study of blood T cell repertoires in COVID-19. Across the whole study: Acute-phase and convalescent COVID-19 samples originated in the United States, Italy and Spain. The cDNA or gDNA used as material had been derived from T cells, B-cell-depleted T cells, or PBMCs.

The length of the CDR3 is 16 residues. Between the trimmed V and J ends, which lost 4 bases and 4 bases, there was a span of 14 bases. CDR1 is MGHDK, CDR2 SYGVNS, per germline. Clones were sequenced by immunoSEQ multiplex PCR, and TCRdb holds only the in-frame ones, with some missing. The sample shows some 250,000 clones, roughly 80% of them seen only once. The sequence derives from a woman younger than 35 with acute or convalescent COVID-19. Sequences were obtained from peripheral blood. The chain carries TRBV25-1 and TRBJ1-6, with D possibly matching TRBD1 (6 bases). The CDR3 protein is CASSVTSTGYNSPLHF. CDR3 bases: TGTGCCAGCAGTGTCACCTCAACAGGGTATAATTCACCCCTCCACTTT.